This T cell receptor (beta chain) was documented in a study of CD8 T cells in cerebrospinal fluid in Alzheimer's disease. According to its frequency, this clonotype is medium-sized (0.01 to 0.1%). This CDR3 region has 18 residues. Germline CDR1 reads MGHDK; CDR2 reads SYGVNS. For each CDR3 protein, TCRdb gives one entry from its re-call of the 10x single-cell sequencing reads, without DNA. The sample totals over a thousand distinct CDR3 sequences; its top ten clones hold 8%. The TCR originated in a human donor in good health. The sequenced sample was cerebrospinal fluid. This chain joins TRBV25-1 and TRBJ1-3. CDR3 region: CASSGTRAAKSSGNTIYF.